The 9 T cell receptor beta chains given below trace back to one sample, sequenced in a study of blood T cell repertoires in COVID-19. Only in-frame clones appear in the TCRdb table, and some are missing; sequencing was by immunoSEQ multiplex PCR. Of more than 350,000 clones listed, about 90% are singletons. Sequenced input: peripheral blood. Receptors were obtained from a woman younger than 45 with COVID-19, enrolled during active disease.

The chain carries TRBV24-1 and TRBJ2-1, with D possibly matching TRBD2 (5 bases). This CDR3 comprises 13 residues. CDR1 is KGHDR and CDR2 is SFDVKD in the germline V gene. V dropped 5 bases and J dropped 8 bases, with 12 bases sitting between them. CDR3 nucleotides: TGTGCCACCAGTGGAACCTTCGGGGATGAGCAGTTCTTC. Protein product: CATSGTFGDEQFF.

The chain joins TRBV30 to TRBJ1-1; D may be TRBD1 (6 bases). Germline lookup yields CDR1 GTSNPN and CDR2 SVGIG (reference sequence). Trimming pared 3 bases from V and 7 bases from J, leaving 15 bases between. The CDR3 has 13 residues. For the CDR3, the DNA is TGTGCCTGGAGACCCGACTACAGGGATGAAGCTTTCTTT. Its translation: CAWRPDYRDEAFF.

V and J are TRBV9 and TRBJ2-6; 9 bases are a match to TRBD2. The V gene end was trimmed by 2 bases and the J gene end by 8 bases; junction bases not matched to a gene: 8. The germline CDR1 and CDR2 sequences are SGDLS and YYNGEE. The CDR3 consists of 16 residues. CDR3 coding DNA: TGTGCCAGCAGCGTGCGGGGGGGCGGAACCACCAACGTCCTGACTTTC. It translates to CASSVRGGGTTNVLTF. The whole variable domain, remainder taken from reference TRBV9 and TRBJ2-6, is DSGVTQTPKHLITATGQRVTLRCSPRSGDLSVYWYQQSLDQGLQFLIQYYNGEERAKGNILERFSAQQFPDLHSELNLSSLELGDSALYFCASSVRGGGTTNVLTFGAGSRLTVL.

The chain recombines TRBV7-2 with TRBJ2-4; D not resolved. The CDR3 consists of 12 residues. Trimming took off 2 bases at V and 5 bases at J, with 4 bases between the two ends. In germline, CDR1 is SGHTA, CDR2 FQGNSA. The DNA for the CDR3 is TGTGCCAGCAGCTTACGGGAAAACATTCAGTACTTC. Translated: CASSLRENIQYF.

J is TRBJ2-7 and V is TRBV6-5; 8 bases map to TRBD1. The CDR3 totals 15 residues. Unmatched junction bases numbered 6, after V lost 4 bases and J lost 1 base. Germline V gene lookup returns CDR1 MNHEY and CDR2 SVGAGI. CDR3: CASSSTRGLSYEQYF. In nucleotides, the CDR3 is TGTGCCAGCAGTTCGACCAGGGGGCTTTCCTACGAGCAGTACTTC.

The chain recombines TRBV18 with TRBJ2-3; 7 bases line up with TRBD1. V dropped 4 bases and J dropped 0; count of bases not matched to a gene: 4. This CDR3 is 15 amino acids long. Looked up from germline, CDR1 is KGHSH and CDR2 is LQKENI. The CDR3 nucleotides read TGTGCCAGCTCACGGAGGACAGGAAGCACAGATACGCAGTATTTT. Residues: CASSRRTGSTDTQYF.

This chain joins TRBV29-1 and TRBJ2-4, with a possible D match to TRBD1 (5 bases). The CDR3 totals 13 residues. Germline values: CDR1 SQVTM, CDR2 ANQGSEA. V shed 4 bases and J shed 3 bases, with 10 bases lying between them. CDR3 protein: CSVVKDNKNIQYF. CDR3 bases: TGCAGCGTTGTGAAGGACAACAAAAACATTCAGTACTTC.

This chain connects TRBV5-4 to TRBJ2-1, with D perhaps TRBD2 (6 bases). Germline V gene data show CDR1 as SGHNT and CDR2 as YYREEE (reference sequence). V shed 4 bases and J shed 6 bases, with 11 bases lying between them. This CDR3 region has 13 residues. Here the CDR3 reads CASSRQTSNEQFF. The CDR3 DNA follows: TGTGCCAGCAGCCGCCAGACTAGCAATGAGCAGTTCTTC.

The CDR3 nucleotides are TGTGCCAGCAGCTTAATCGTGAGGGGGACCGGGGAGCTGTTTTTT. Translating it yields CASSLIVRGTGELFF. The genes are TRBV7-9 and TRBJ2-2, with D perhaps matching TRBD1 (6 bases). The V end was cut by 2 bases, the J end by 5 bases, with 12 bases between. The CDR3 runs to 15 residues. Germline CDR1 is SEHNR and CDR2 is FQNEAQ (reference sequence).